The 13 T cell receptor beta chains in this list originate from one sample, sequenced in a study of blood T cell repertoires in COVID-19. Only in-frame clones appear in the TCRdb table, and some are missing; sequencing was by immunoSEQ multiplex PCR. Altogether approximately 100,000 clones are present, around 91% being singletons, with the ten largest covering roughly 32%. The sequencing input was peripheral blood. Source of these receptors: a woman aged 80 or over with acute or convalescent COVID-19.

The chain carries TRBV5-1 and TRBJ2-1, with D unclear. CDR3 size: 14 residues. Germline CDR1 is SGHRS and CDR2 is YFSETQ. The ends were cut back, 2 bases at V and 2 bases at J, with 8 bases in the middle. Here the CDR3 reads CASSFPGTYNEQFF. In DNA form, the CDR3 reads TGCGCCAGCAGCTTCCCGGGTACCTACAATGAGCAGTTCTTC.

This chain links TRBV27 with TRBJ2-7; 11 nucleotides agree with TRBD1. The CDR3 totals 15 residues. V shed 2 bases, J shed 5 bases, and the junction held 5 bases outside the gene matches. Germline values: CDR1 MNHEY, CDR2 SMNVEV (reference sequence). DNA for the CDR3: TGTGCCAGCAGTTTAGGACAGGGGGCAGGGAACGAGCAGTACTTC. It translates to CASSLGQGAGNEQYF.

The chain carries TRBV3-1 (or the pseudogene TRBV3-2) and TRBJ2-1, with a weak D call TRBD2 (6 bases). V was cut by 8 bases and J by 2 bases, with 10 bases left in between. Germline assignment: CDR1 LGHDT and CDR2 YNNKEL (reference sequence). The CDR3 consists of 13 residues. The CDR3 sequence is CASGGYPYNEQFF. The CDR3 DNA is TGTGCCAGCGGGGGGTACCCCTACAATGAGCAGTTCTTC.

The chain couples TRBV6-5 to TRBJ2-3, with 13 bases fitting TRBD2. The germline V gene has CDR1 MNHEY and CDR2 SVGAGI. V was pared by 5 bases and J by 6 bases, with 5 bases of the junction left unmatched. This CDR3 contains 15 residues. The CDR3 spells CASSRTSGGLDTQYF. The CDR3 nucleotides are TGTGCCAGCAGTCGGACTAGCGGGGGTTTGGATACGCAGTATTTT.

J is TRBJ2-5 and V is TRBV10-1; a weak D match, TRBD2 (6 bases). This CDR3 comprises 16 residues. Germline assignment: CDR1 WNHNN and CDR2 SYGVQD (reference sequence). Trimming left V 6 bases short and J 0 bases short, with 17 bases between. The CDR3, as DNA: TGCGCCAGCAGGTATGGGGGGAAATCGTACCAAGAGACCCAGTACTTC. It is translated as CASRYGGKSYQETQYF.

The chain employs TRBV5-4 and TRBJ2-3; 8 bases align to TRBD1. CDR1 SGHNT and CDR2 YYREEE come from the germline V gene (reference sequence). Unmatched junction bases numbered 5, after V lost 5 bases and J lost 0 bases. The CDR3 is 15 amino acids. The CDR3 DNA follows: TGTGCCAGCAGTTACGGACAGGGCAGCACAGATACGCAGTATTTT. It encodes CASSYGQGSTDTQYF.

The rearrangement uses TRBV7-8 and TRBJ2-5; tentatively, D is TRBD2 (5 bases). Germline CDR1 SGHVS, CDR2 FQNEAQ. This CDR3 has 13 amino acids. V was pared by 5 bases and J by 4 bases, with 11 bases between. CDR3 in amino acids: CASSIGGRETQYF. The DNA for the CDR3 is TGTGCCAGCAGCATTGGAGGTCGAGAGACCCAGTACTTC.

This rearrangement joins TRBV6-5 to TRBJ2-3; 7 bases map to TRBD1. CDR1 is MNHEY and CDR2 is SVGAGI in the germline V gene. V was clipped by 6 bases and J by 0 bases; unmatched bases: 3. CDR3 length: 14 amino acids. The CDR3 DNA reads as TGTGCCAGCAGACCGGGACAGAGCACAGATACGCAGTATTTT. Amino acid sequence: CASRPGQSTDTQYF.

The chain recombines TRBV18 with TRBJ2-1, with TRBD2 matching over 9 bases. V gave up 3 bases and J gave up 6 bases; unmatched junction bases: 12. CDR3 size: 17 residues. The germline V gene has CDR1 KGHSH and CDR2 LQKENI. The CDR3 coding sequence is TGTGCCAGCTCACCCGGGCAGGGGACTAGCAGGTCCAATGAGCAGTTCTTC. This encodes CASSPGQGTSRSNEQFF.

This chain links TRBV18 with TRBJ2-3, with 9 bases identical to TRBD2. Germline CDR1 and CDR2: KGHSH and LQKENI. The CDR3 totals 16 residues. V shed 3 bases and J 3 bases; nucleotides not matched to a gene: 7. The CDR3 here is CASSPYAGGQTDTQYF. For the CDR3, the DNA is TGTGCCAGCTCACCGTATGCGGGGGGGCAGACAGATACGCAGTATTTT.

The chain links TRBV18 to TRBJ1-5; D remains unclear. Trimming stripped 6 bases from V and 7 bases from J, with 13 bases between. The CDR3 contains 13 residues. Germline CDR1 KGHSH, CDR2 LQKENI. Here the CDR3 reads CASSPRWEQPQHF. CDR3 DNA sequence: TGTGCCAGCTCTCCCCGGTGGGAGCAGCCCCAGCATTTT.

This clone was seen a handful of times. The chain joins TRBV7-9 to TRBJ1-2; 9 positions agree with TRBD1. With 0 bases clipped from V and 5 bases from J, the junction kept 7 bases outside the gene matches. CDR3 size: 16 residues. Germline V gene lookup returns CDR1 SEHNR and CDR2 FQNEAQ (reference sequence). The CDR3 protein is CASSLAGFGTGYGYTF. CDR3 in DNA: TGTGCCAGCAGCTTAGCCGGGTTTGGGACAGGGTATGGCTACACCTTC.

The chain couples TRBV27 to TRBJ1-1; 7 bases map to TRBD1. CDR3 length: 12 amino acids. From germline, CDR1 is MNHEY and CDR2 SMNVEV (reference sequence). The V gene end was trimmed by 8 bases and the J gene end by 6 bases; junction bases not matched to a gene: 6. CDR3 residues: CASGRQGPEAFF. The CDR3 DNA sequence: TGTGCCAGCGGGAGACAGGGCCCTGAAGCTTTCTTT.